Following are 7 T cell receptor beta chains from one sample sequenced in a study of blood T cell repertoires in COVID-19. Clones were sequenced by immunoSEQ multiplex PCR, and TCRdb holds only the in-frame ones, with some missing. The table shows 150,000 or so clones, with around 85% occurring only once. Sequencing was performed on peripheral blood. The receptors were sampled from a man aged 60-69 years with acute or convalescent COVID-19.

The gene calls are TRBV19 and TRBJ1-1; 7 nucleotides align to TRBD1. The CDR3 contains 11 residues. The germline V gene has CDR1 LNHDA and CDR2 SQIVND (reference sequence). With 7 bases clipped from V and 6 bases from J, the junction kept 2 bases outside the gene matches. CDR3 sequence reads: CASTRGSEAFF. The DNA for the CDR3 is TGTGCCAGTACCAGGGGGTCTGAAGCTTTCTTT.

The chain is built from TRBV6-5 and TRBJ2-1; D may be TRBD2 (6 bases). Trimming removed 4 bases from V and 9 bases from J, with 13 bases in between. The CDR3 extends over 13 amino acids. The germline CDR1 and CDR2 sequences are MNHEY and SVGAGI. The CDR3 DNA reads as TGTGCCAGCAGTTGGGGGACGGGGGTTGAGCAGTTCTTC. Its protein is CASSWGTGVEQFF.

The chain joins TRBV9 to TRBJ2-3, with 8 bases matching TRBD2. Germline trimming cut 2 bases from V and 0 bases from J; bases unmatched to any gene: 5. CDR3 length: 16 residues. CDR1 and CDR2 (germline): SGDLS, YYNGEE. This CDR3 reads CASSVLAGLSTDTQYF. The CDR3 DNA reads as TGTGCCAGCAGCGTTCTAGCGGGTCTCAGCACAGATACGCAGTATTTT.

J is TRBJ1-5 and V is TRBV10-3; D ambiguous. The CDR3 sequence is 15 residues long. Trimming pared 2 bases from V and 0 bases from J, leaving 8 bases between. Germline CDR1 is ENHRY and CDR2 is SYGVKD. Here the CDR3 DNA reads TGTGCCATCAGTGAGGCACAATCTAGCAATCAGCCCCAGCATTTT. Protein: CAISEAQSSNQPQHF.

V usage is TRBV14 and J usage is TRBJ1-2; 10 nucleotides align to TRBD1. Germline assignment: CDR1 SGHDN and CDR2 FVKESK. This CDR3 comprises 15 residues. V lost 2 bases and J lost 5; bases outside the gene matches: 5. This CDR3 reads CASSQRQGALYGYTF. CDR3 bases: TGTGCCAGCAGCCAACGACAGGGGGCCCTGTATGGCTACACCTTC.

J is TRBJ1-1 and V is TRBV15; D is undetermined. This CDR3 region has 14 residues. Germline values: CDR1 LNHNV, CDR2 YYDKDF (reference sequence). With 1 base removed from V and 1 base from J, the gap between germline ends came to 7 bases. In DNA form, the CDR3 reads TGTGCCACCAGCAGAGTGGCAGGGAACACTGAAGCTTTCTTT. Protein sequence: CATSRVAGNTEAFF.

In this sample, this clone turned up once. The chain has TRBV5-1 and TRBJ1-3, with TRBD1 as a possible D gene (6 bases). Germline values: CDR1 SGHRS, CDR2 YFSETQ. V was trimmed by 4 bases and J by 3 bases, leaving 14 bases between them. The CDR3 length is 15 residues. The DNA of the CDR3 is TGCGCCAGCAGCCCGGACAGTGGCTTTGGAAACACCATATATTTT. This translates into CASSPDSGFGNTIYF. Based on the CDR3 plus reference TRBV5-1 and TRBJ1-3, the full variable domain is KAGVTQTPRYLIKTRGQQVTLSCSPISGHRSVSWYQQTPGQGLQFLFEYFSETQRNKGNFPGRFSGRQFSNSRSEMNVSTLELGDSALYLCASSPDSGFGNTIYFGEGSWLTVV.